This T cell receptor (beta chain) was recovered during a study of regulatory T cells in long-lasting Graves disease. For TCR beta, libraries came from iRepertoire HTBI primers and Arm-PCR of CDR3 regions. TCRdb reprocessed the multiplex PCR reads with MiXCR, giving one entry per CDR3 protein. The sample comprises some 500,000 distinct CDR3 sequences, roughly 14% of which are singletons, and 10% rests with the top ten. As to time point: newly diagnosed GD, antithyroid drugs for less than 3 months. Construction of the TCR library relied on RNA isolated from PBMCs. This clonotype was seen repeatedly, ten times or more. The CDR3 covers 15 residues. Trimming stripped 6 bases from V and 2 bases from J, with 16 bases between. Germline CDR1 and CDR2: SNHLY and FYNNEI. These data also formed part of another study, on T cells in Graves' hyperthyroidism and ophthalmopathy.

The V call is TRBV2, the J call TRBJ2-5, with D maybe TRBD1 (6 bases). Sequencing used peripheral blood mononuclear cells (PBMCs), obtained at new diagnosis, from a patient treated with antithyroid drugs. This clonotype originated in a man aged 25-45 years with Graves disease. The CDR3 sequence is CASRAQGPQQETQYF. As DNA, the CDR3 is TGTGCCAGCAGGGCACAGGGCCCGCAGCAAGAGACCCAGTACTTC. Using reference TRBV2 and TRBJ2-5 for the parts outside the CDR3, the full variable domain is EPEVTQTPSHQVTQMGQEVILRCVPISNHLYFYWYRQILGQKVEFLVSFYNNEISEKSEIFDDQFSVERPDGSNFTLKIRSTKLEDSAMYFCASRAQGPQQETQYFGPGTRLLVL.